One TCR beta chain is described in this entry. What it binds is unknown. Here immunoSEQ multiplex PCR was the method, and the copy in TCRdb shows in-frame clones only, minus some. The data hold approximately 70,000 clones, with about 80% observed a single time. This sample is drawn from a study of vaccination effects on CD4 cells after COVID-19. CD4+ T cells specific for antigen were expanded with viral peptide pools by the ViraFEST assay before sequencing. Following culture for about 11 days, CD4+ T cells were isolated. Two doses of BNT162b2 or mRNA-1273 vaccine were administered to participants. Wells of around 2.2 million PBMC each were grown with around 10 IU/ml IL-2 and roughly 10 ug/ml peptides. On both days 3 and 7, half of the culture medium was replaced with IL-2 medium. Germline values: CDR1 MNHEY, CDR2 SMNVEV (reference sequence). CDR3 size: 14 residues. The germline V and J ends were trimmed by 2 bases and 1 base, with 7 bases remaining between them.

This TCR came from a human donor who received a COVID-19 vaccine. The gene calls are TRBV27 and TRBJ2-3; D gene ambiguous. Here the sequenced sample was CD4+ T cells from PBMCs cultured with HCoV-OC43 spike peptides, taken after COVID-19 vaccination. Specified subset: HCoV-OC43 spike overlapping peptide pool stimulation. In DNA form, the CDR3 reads TGTGCCAGCAGTTTAGGTCTTGGCACAGATACGCAGTATTTT. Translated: CASSLGLGTDTQYF.